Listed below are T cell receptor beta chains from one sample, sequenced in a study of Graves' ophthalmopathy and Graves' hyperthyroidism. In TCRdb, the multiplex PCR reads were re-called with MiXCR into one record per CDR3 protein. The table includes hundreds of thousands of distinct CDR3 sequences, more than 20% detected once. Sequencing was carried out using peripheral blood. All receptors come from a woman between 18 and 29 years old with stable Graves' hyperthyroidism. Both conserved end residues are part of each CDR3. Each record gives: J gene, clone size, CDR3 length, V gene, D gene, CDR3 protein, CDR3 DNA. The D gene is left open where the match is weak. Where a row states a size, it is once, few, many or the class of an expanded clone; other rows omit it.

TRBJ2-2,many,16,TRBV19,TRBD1,CASSYDRALDTGELFF,TGTGCCAGTAGCTATGACAGGGCGTTGGACACCGGGGAGCTGTTTTTT
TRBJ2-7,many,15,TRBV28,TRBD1,CASNHQTGDSYEQYF,TGTGCCAGCAACCACCAGACAGGGGACTCCTACGAGCAGTACTTC
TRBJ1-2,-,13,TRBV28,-,CASSPGHKDGYTF,TGTGCCAGCAGTCCCGGTCACAAGGATGGCTACACCTTC
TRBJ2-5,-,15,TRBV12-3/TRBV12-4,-,CASSPSAGRSETQYF,TGTGCCAGCAGTCCCTCAGCGGGCCGATCAGAGACCCAGTACTTC
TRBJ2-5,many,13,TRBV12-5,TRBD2,CASGLAGMETQYF,TGTGCTAGTGGACTAGCGGGTATGGAGACCCAGTACTTC
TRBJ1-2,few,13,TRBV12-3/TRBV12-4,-,CASSLAGKYGYTF,TGTGCCAGCAGTTTAGCAGGGAAGTATGGCTACACCTTC
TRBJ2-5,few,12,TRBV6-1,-,CASSVNRETQYF,TGTGCCAGCAGTGTCAACAGGGAGACCCAGTACTTC
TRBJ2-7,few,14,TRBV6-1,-,CASSVGVRDSEQYF,TGTGCCAGCAGTGTAGGGGTGAGAGACAGCGAGCAGTACTTC
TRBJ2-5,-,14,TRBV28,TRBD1,CATQVLTGQETQYF,TGTGCCACCCAAGTACTGACAGGGCAAGAGACCCAGTACTTC
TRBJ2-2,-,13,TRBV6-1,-,CATLMYTRGELFF,TGTGCCACCTTAATGTATACCCGCGGGGAGCTGTTTTTT
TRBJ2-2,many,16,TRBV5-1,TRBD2,CASSLVRGSLTGELFF,TGCGCCAGCAGCTTGGTGCGCGGGAGTCTCACCGGGGAGCTGTTTTTT
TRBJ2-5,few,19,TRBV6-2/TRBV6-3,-,CASNLQGRLLSNNQETQYF,TGTGCCAGCAACCTTCAGGGACGACTCCTAAGTAACAACCAAGAGACCCAGTACTTC
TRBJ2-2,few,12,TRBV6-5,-,CATTSNTGELFF,TGTGCCACCACTTCGAACACCGGGGAGCTGTTTTTT
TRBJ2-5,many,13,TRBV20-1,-,CSARGEGRETQYF,TGCAGTGCTAGAGGAGAGGGCCGAGAGACCCAGTACTTC
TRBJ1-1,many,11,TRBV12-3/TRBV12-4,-,CACKGPGGAFF,TGTGCCTGCAAAGGGCCCGGGGGAGCTTTCTTT
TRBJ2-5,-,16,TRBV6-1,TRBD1,CASSEAVGTVQETQYF,TGTGCCAGCAGTGAAGCGGTCGGGACAGTTCAAGAGACCCAGTACTTC
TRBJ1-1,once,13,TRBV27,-,CASSLSFQTEAFF,TGTGCCAGCAGTTTATCTTTCCAAACTGAAGCTTTCTTT
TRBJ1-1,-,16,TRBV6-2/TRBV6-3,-,CASSRAPGAMNTEAFF,TGTGCCAGCAGCCGGGCCCCGGGGGCCATGAACACTGAAGCTTTCTTT
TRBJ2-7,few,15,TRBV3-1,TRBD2,CASSQRTSGGYEQYF,TGTGCCAGCAGCCAAAGGACTAGCGGGGGCTACGAGCAGTACTTC
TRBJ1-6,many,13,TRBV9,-,CASSVDLNSPLHF,TGTGCCAGCAGCGTAGATTTGAATTCACCCCTCCACTTT
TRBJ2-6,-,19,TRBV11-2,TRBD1,CASSPGEGQVDSGANVLTF,TGTGCCAGCAGCCCGGGAGAGGGACAGGTGGATTCCGGGGCCAACGTCCTGACTTTC
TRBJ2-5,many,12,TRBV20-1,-,CSAEPREETQYF,TGCAGTGCGGAACCCAGGGAAGAGACCCAGTACTTC
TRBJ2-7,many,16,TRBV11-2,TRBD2,CASSLRAGVDSYEQYF,TGTGCCAGCAGCTTAAGAGCGGGGGTGGACTCCTACGAGCAGTACTTC
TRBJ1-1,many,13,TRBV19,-,CASSRVGSAEAFF,TGTGCCAGTAGTCGGGTTGGCAGCGCTGAAGCTTTCTTT
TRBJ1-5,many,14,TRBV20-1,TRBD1,CSARAGQFLQPQHF,TGCAGTGCTAGAGCGGGACAGTTCCTTCAGCCCCAGCATTTT
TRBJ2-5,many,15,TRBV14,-,CASSVRRGLGETQYF,TGTGCCAGCAGCGTAAGACGGGGGCTCGGGGAGACCCAGTACTTC
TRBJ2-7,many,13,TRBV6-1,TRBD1,CASGRDSSYEQYF,TGTGCCAGTGGTCGGGACAGTTCCTACGAGCAGTACTTC
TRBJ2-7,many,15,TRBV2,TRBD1,CASSEDRGQNYEQYF,TGTGCCAGCAGTGAAGACAGGGGGCAAAACTACGAGCAGTACTTC
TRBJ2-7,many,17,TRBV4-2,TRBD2,CASSQEWSSGGYYEQYF,TGTGCCAGCAGCCAAGAGTGGTCGAGCGGGGGTTACTACGAGCAGTACTTC
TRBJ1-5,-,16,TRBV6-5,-,CASSYPPWGDNQPQHF,TGTGCCAGCAGTTACCCCCCCTGGGGGGATAATCAGCCCCAGCATTTT
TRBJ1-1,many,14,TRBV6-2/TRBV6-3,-,CASSYSSLGTEAFF,TGTGCCAGCAGTTACTCGTCCCTGGGCACTGAAGCTTTCTTT
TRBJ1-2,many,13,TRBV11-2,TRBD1,CASSPDRRYGYTF,TGTGCCAGCAGCCCGGACAGGCGCTATGGCTACACCTTC
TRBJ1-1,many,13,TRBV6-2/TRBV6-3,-,CASNFGGGAEAFF,TGTGCCAGCAATTTTGGCGGGGGCGCTGAAGCTTTCTTT
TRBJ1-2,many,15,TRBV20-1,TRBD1,CSASRDSQSNYGYTF,TGCAGTGCTAGCCGGGACAGTCAGTCCAACTATGGCTACACCTTC
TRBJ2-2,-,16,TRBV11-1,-,CASSLDASRNTGELFF,TGTGCCAGCAGCTTAGATGCGAGCCGCAACACCGGGGAGCTGTTTTTT
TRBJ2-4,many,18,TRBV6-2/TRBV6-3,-,CASRSLGGLRNLHNIQYF,TGTGCCAGCAGATCTCTCGGTGGACTGCGTAATTTGCATAACATTCAGTACTTC
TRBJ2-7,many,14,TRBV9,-,CASSVDPRTYEQYF,TGTGCCAGCAGCGTAGACCCGAGAACCTACGAGCAGTACTTC
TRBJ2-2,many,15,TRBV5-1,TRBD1,CASSFDRGMVGELFF,TGCGCCAGCAGCTTTGACAGGGGGATGGTCGGGGAGCTGTTTTTT
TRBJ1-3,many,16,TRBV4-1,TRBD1,CASSLKQGERGNTIYF,TGCGCCAGCAGCCTAAAACAGGGGGAACGTGGAAACACCATATATTTT
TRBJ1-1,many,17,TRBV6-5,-,CASSSGKDGAVNTEAFF,TGTGCCAGCAGTTCGGGGAAGGACGGGGCAGTGAACACTGAAGCTTTCTTT
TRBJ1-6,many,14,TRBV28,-,CASSTGSEDSPLHF,TGTGCCAGCAGTACCGGGTCAGAGGATTCACCCCTCCACTTT
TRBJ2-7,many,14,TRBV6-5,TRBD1,CASSRGTGKSEQYF,TGTGCCAGCAGCCGCGGGACAGGGAAAAGCGAGCAGTACTTC
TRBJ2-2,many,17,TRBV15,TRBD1,CATSRDTTGGNTGELFF,TGTGCCACCAGCAGAGATACCACAGGGGGTAATACCGGGGAGCTGTTTTTT
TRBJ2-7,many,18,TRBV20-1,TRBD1,CSASYGTGEMGKSYEQYF,TGCAGTGCTAGTTACGGGACAGGGGAAATGGGAAAGTCCTACGAGCAGTACTTC
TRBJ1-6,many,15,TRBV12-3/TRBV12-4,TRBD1,CASSSRTGYNSPLHF,TGTGCCAGCAGTTCCCGGACAGGATATAATTCACCCCTCCACTTT
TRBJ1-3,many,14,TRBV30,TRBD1,CAWNRGTAGNTIYF,TGTGCCTGGAACCGCGGGACAGCTGGAAACACCATATATTTT
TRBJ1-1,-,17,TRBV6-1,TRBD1,CASSRDRGGLMNTEAFF,TGTGCCAGCAGCCGGGACAGGGGTGGTTTGATGAACACTGAAGCTTTCTTT
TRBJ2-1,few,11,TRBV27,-,CASSFGNEQFF,TGTGCCAGCAGTTTTGGGAATGAGCAGTTCTTC
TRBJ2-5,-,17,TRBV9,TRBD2,CASSVSGLAGSQETQYF,TGTGCCAGCAGCGTCTCGGGACTAGCGGGGTCTCAGGAGACCCAGTACTTC
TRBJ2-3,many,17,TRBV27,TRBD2,CASSPGLAGGPPDTQYF,TGTGCCAGCAGTCCGGGACTAGCGGGAGGGCCCCCAGATACGCAGTATTTT
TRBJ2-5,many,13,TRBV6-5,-,CASSFGLHETQYF,TGTGCCAGCAGTTTCGGTTTACATGAGACCCAGTACTTC
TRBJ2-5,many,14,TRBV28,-,CASHPSGSRETQYF,TGTGCCAGCCACCCGTCGGGTAGTCGAGAGACCCAGTACTTC
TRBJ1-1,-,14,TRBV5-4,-,CASSLVRGGTESFF,TGTGCCAGCAGCTTGGTCAGGGGAGGGACTGAATCTTTCTTT
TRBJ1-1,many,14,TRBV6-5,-,CASSLQVLNTEAFF,TGTGCCAGCAGTCTACAGGTGCTAAACACTGAAGCTTTCTTT
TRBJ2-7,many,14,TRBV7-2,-,CASSYRRGSHEQYF,TGTGCCAGCAGCTATCGGCGAGGTTCCCACGAGCAGTACTTC
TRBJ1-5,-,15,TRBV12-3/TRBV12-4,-,CASMASGLGNQPQHF,TGTGCCAGCATGGCCTCGGGGTTGGGCAATCAGCCCCAGCATTTT
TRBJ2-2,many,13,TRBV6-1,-,CASSRTDDGELFF,TGTGCCAGCAGTAGGACAGACGACGGGGAGCTGTTTTTT
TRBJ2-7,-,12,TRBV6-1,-,CASSVEWRAQYF,TGTGCCAGCAGTGTGGAGTGGAGGGCCCAGTACTTC